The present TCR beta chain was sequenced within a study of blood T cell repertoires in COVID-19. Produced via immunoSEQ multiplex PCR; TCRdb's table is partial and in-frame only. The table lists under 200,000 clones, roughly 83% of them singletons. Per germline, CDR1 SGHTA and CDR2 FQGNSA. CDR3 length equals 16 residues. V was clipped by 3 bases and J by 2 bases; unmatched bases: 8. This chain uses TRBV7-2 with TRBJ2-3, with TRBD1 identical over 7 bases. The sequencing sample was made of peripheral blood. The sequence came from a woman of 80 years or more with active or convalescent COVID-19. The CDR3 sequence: CASSLGQRGVTDTQYF. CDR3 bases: TGTGCCAGCAGCTTGGGACAGAGAGGAGTCACAGATACGCAGTATTTT.